This TCR beta chain comes out of a study of blood T cell repertoires in COVID-19. TCRdb keeps only in-frame clones here, not all; method: immunoSEQ multiplex PCR. The sample lists about 130,000 clones; more than 75% were seen once. The CDR3 is 15 amino acids. CDR1 MNHNY and CDR2 SVGAGI come from the germline V gene (reference sequence). The V end lost 2 bases, the J end lost 2 bases, and 12 bases lay between the germline ends. The sequence was obtained from a woman between 70 and 85 years old with COVID-19, enrolled during active disease. The genes are TRBV6-6 and TRBJ2-5; weak D call: TRBD2 (5 bases). The specimen sequenced was peripheral blood. The CDR3 protein is CASSYVGRDQETQYF. Here the CDR3 DNA reads TGTGCCAGCAGTTACGTTGGGAGAGATCAAGAGACCCAGTACTTC.